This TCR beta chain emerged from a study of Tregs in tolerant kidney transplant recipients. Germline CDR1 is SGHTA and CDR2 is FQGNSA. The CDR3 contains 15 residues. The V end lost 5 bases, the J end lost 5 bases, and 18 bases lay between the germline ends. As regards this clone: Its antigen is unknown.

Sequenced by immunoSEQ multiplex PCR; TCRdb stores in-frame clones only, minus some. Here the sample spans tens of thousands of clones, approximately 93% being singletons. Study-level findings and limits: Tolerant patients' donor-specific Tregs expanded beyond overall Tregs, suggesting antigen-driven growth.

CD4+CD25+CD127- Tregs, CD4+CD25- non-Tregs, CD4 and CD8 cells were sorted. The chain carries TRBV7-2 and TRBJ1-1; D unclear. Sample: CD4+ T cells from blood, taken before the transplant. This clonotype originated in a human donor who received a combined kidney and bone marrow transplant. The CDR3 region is CASSIYRDLGTEAFF. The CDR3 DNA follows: TGTGCCAGCAGCATTTACCGGGATTTGGGGACTGAAGCTTTCTTT.